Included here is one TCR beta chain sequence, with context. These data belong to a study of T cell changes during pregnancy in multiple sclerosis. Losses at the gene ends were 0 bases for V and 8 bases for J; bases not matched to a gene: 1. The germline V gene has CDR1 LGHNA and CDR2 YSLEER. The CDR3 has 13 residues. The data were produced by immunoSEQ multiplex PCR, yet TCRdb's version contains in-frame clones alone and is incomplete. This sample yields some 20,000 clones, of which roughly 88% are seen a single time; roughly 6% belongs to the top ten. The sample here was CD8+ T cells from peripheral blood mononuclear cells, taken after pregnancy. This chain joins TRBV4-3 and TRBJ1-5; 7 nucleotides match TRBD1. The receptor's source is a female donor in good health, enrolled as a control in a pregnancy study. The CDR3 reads CASSQDQGEPQHF. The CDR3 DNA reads TGCGCCAGCAGCCAAGATCAGGGGGAGCCCCAGCATTTT.